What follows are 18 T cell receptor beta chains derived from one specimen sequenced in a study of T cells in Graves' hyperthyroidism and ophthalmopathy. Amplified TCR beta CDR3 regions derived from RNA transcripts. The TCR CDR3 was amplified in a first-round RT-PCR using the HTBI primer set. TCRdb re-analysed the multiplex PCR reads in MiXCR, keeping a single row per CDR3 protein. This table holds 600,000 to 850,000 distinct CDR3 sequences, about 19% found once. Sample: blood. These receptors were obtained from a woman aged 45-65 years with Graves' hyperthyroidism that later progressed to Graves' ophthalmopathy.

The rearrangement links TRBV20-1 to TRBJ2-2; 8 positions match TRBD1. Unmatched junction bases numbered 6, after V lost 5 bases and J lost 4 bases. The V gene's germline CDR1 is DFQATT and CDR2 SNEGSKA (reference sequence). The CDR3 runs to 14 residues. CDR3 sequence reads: CSASGGIGTGELFF. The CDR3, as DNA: TGCAGTGCTTCAGGGGGCATAGGCACCGGGGAGCTGTTTTTT.

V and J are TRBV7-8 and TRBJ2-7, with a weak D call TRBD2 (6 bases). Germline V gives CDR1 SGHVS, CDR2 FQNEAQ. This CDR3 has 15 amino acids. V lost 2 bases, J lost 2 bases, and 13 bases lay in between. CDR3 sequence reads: CASSLYGGTPYEQYF. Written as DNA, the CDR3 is TGTGCCAGCAGCTTATACGGGGGAACTCCCTACGAGCAGTACTTC.

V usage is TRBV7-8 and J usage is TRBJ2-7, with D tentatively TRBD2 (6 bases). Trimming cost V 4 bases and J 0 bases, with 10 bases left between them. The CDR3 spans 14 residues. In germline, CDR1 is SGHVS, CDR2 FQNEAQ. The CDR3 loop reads CASSSQDYSYEQYF. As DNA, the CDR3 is TGTGCCAGCAGCTCCCAGGACTACTCCTACGAGCAGTACTTC.

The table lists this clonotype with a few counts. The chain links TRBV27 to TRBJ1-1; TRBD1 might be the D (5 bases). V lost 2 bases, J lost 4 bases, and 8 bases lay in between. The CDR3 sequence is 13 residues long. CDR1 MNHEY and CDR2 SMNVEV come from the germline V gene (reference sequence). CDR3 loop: CASSLMGTTEAFF. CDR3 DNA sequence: TGTGCCAGCAGTTTAATGGGGACCACTGAAGCTTTCTTT.

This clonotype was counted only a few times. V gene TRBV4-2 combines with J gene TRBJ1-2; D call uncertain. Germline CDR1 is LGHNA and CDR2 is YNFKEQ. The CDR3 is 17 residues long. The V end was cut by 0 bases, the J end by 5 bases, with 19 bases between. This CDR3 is CASSQDGSSGRGYGYTF. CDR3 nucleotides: TGTGCCAGCAGCCAAGATGGTAGCAGCGGAAGAGGATATGGCTACACCTTC.

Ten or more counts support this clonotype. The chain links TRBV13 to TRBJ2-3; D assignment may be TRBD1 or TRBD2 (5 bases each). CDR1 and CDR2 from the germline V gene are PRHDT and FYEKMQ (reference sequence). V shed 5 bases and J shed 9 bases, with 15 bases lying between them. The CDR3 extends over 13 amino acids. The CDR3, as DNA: TGTGCCAGCAGCCTAAAGGGGACGGCAACGCAGTATTTT. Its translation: CASSLKGTATQYF.

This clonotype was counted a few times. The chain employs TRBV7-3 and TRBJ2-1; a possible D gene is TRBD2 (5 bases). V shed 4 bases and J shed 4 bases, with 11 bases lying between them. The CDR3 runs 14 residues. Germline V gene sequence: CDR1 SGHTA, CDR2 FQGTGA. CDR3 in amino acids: CASSSLGLYNEQFF. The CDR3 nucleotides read TGTGCCAGCAGCTCCCTCGGACTGTACAATGAGCAGTTCTTC. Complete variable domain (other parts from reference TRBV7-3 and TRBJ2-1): GAGVSQTPSNKVTEKGKYVELRCDPISGHTALYWYRQSLGQGPEFLIYFQGTGAADDSGLPNDRFFAVRPEGSVSTLKIQRTERGDSAVYLCASSSLGLYNEQFFGPGTRLTVL.

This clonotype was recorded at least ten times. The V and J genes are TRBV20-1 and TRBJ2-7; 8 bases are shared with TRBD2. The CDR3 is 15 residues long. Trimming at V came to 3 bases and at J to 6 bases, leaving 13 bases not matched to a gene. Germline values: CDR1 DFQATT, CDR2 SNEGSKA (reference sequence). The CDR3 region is CSASGWSSGHFEQYF. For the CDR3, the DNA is TGCAGTGCTAGTGGTTGGTCTAGCGGGCATTTCGAGCAGTACTTC.

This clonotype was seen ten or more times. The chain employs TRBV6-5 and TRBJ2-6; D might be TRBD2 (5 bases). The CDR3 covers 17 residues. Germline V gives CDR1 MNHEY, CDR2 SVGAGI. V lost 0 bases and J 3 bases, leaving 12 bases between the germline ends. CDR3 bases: TGTGCCAGCAGTTACTCGATGGGGAGCCGTGGGGCCAACGTCCTGACTTTC. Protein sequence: CASSYSMGSRGANVLTF.

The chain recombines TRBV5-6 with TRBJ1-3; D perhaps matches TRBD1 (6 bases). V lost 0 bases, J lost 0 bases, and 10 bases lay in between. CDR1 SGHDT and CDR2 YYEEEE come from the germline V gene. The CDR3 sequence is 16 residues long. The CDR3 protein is CASSLVGADSGNTIYF. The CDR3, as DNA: TGTGCCAGCAGCTTGGTGGGGGCCGACTCTGGAAACACCATATATTTT.

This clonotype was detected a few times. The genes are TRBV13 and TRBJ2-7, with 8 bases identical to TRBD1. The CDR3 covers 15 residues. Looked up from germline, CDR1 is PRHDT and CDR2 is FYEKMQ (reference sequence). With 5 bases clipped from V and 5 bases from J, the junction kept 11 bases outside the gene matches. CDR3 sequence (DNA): TGTGCCAGCAGCCCGCAGACAGGGGTGAGCAACGAGCAGTACTTC. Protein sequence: CASSPQTGVSNEQYF.

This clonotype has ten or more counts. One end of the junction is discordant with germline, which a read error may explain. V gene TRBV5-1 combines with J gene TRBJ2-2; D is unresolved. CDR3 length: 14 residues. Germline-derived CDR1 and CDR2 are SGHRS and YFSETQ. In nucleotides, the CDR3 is TGTGCCAGCAGTTTATCAGAGAACACCGGGGAGCTGTTTTTT. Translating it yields CASSLSENTGELFF. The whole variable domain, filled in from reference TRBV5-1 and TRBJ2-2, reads KAGVTQTPRYLIKTRGQQVTLSCSPISGHRSVSWYQQTPGQGLQFLFEYFSETQRNKGNFPGRFSGRQFSNSRSEMNVSTLELGDSALYLCASSLSENTGELFFGEGSRLTVL.

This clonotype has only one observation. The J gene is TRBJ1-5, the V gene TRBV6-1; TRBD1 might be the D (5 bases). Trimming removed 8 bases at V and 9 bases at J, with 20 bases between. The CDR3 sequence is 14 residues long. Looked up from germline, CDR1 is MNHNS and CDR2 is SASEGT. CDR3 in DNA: TGTGCCAGCCACAAGGCGGGGGTCTTAGGGCCCCAGCATTTT. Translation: CASHKAGVLGPQHF.

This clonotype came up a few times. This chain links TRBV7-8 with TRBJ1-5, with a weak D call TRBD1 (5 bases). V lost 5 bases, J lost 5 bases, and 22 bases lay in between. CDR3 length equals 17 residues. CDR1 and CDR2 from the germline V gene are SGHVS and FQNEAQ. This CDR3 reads CASSAGGGISGDQPQHF. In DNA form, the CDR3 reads TGTGCCAGCAGCGCGGGGGGGGGAATATCGGGAGATCAGCCCCAGCATTTT.

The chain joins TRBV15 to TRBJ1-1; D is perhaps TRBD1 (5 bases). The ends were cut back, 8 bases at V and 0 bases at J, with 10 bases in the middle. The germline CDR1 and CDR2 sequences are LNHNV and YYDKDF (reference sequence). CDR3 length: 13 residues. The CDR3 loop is CATLDNMNTEAFF. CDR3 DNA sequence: TGTGCCACCCTGGACAACATGAACACTGAAGCTTTCTTT.

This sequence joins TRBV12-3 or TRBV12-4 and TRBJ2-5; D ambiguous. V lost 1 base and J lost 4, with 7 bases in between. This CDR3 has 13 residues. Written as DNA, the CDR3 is TGTGCCAGCAGTTTAGATGCAGTAGAGACCCAGTACTTC. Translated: CASSLDAVETQYF.

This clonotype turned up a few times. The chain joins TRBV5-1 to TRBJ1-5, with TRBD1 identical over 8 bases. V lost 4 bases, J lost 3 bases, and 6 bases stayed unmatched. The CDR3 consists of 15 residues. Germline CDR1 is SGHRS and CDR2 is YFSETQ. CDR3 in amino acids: CASSLLGQDNQPQHF. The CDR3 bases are TGCGCCAGCAGCCTATTGGGACAGGACAATCAGCCCCAGCATTTT.

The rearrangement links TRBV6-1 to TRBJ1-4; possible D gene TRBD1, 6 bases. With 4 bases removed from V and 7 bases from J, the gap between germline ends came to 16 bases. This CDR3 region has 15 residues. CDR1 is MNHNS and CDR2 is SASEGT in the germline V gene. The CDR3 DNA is TGTGCCAGCAGTGCACTCAGGGGAGGTAGTGAAAAACTGTTTTTT. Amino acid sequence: CASSALRGGSEKLFF.